The 7 T cell receptor beta chains reported below all come from one sample, sequenced in a study of a mutant IDH1 vaccine in newly diagnosed glioma. Time point of the sample: week 35, safety follow-up. Every single dose of the vaccine, 300 ug of mutant IDH1 20-mer peptide, came with topical imiquimod. No antigen has been assigned to these receptors. Sequenced by immunoSEQ multiplex PCR; TCRdb stores in-frame clones only, minus some. The table records about 32,000 clones, approximately 78% of them present only once. Sample: PBMCs, taken from a glioma patient whose treatment included an IDH1 peptide vaccine. The receptors shown here come from a woman in her 40s with glioma.

The rearrangement links TRBV6-6 to TRBJ2-5; D is undetermined. The germline CDR1 and CDR2 sequences are MNHNY and SVGAGI (reference sequence). The CDR3 sequence is 12 residues long. Trimming removed 6 bases from V and 1 base from J, with 6 bases in between. DNA for the CDR3: TGTGCCAGCAGGGCAAGCCAAGAGACCCAGTACTTC. Its protein is CASRASQETQYF.

This chain links TRBV4-2 with TRBJ2-3, with 10 bases matching TRBD2. Germline V gene data show CDR1 as LGHNA and CDR2 as YNFKEQ. CDR3 length: 16 amino acids. Trimming cost V 0 bases and J 4 bases; bases outside gene matches: 4. The CDR3 loop is CASSQENGLAADTQYF. CDR3 nucleotide sequence: TGTGCCAGCAGCCAAGAAAACGGACTAGCGGCAGATACGCAGTATTTT.

This rearrangement joins TRBV6-5 to TRBJ2-5, with TRBD2 matching over 8 bases. The CDR3 has 14 residues. Germline-derived CDR1 and CDR2 are MNHEY and SVGAGI. V was pared by 8 bases and J by 5 bases, with 10 bases of the junction left unmatched. The CDR3 coding sequence is TGTGCCAGCCAAAGGGGCGGGGGGCCCGAGACCCAGTACTTC. The encoded protein is CASQRGGGPETQYF.

The chain has TRBV7-2 and TRBJ1-2, with TRBD1 matching over 7 bases. V shed 3 bases, J shed 0 bases, and the junction held 4 bases outside the gene matches. CDR1 is SGHTA, CDR2 FQGNSA, per germline. This CDR3 has 15 residues. In nucleotides, the CDR3 is TGTGCCAGCAGCTTCGGGACAGATTCTAACTATGGCTACACCTTC. Its protein product is CASSFGTDSNYGYTF.

CDR3 DNA: TGTGCCAGCAGTGGACTAGTAGATACGCAGTATTTT. Protein sequence: CASSGLVDTQYF. The chain links TRBV2 to TRBJ2-3, with a tentative D call TRBD2 (6 bases). The germline V gene has CDR1 SNHLY and CDR2 FYNNEI. V lost 4 bases and J 5 bases, leaving 7 bases between the germline ends. The CDR3 covers 12 residues.

The genes are TRBV19 and TRBJ1-2, with 7 bases matching TRBD1. The CDR3 runs to 13 residues. V lost 6 bases and J lost 6; bases outside the gene matches: 7. From germline, CDR1 is LNHDA and CDR2 SQIVND (reference sequence). The CDR3 coding sequence is TGTGCCAGTAGCCATACAGGGGAAAATGGCTACACCTTC. Translated: CASSHTGENGYTF.

This rearrangement joins TRBV6-1 to TRBJ2-5, with 8 bases matching TRBD2. The CDR3 contains 16 residues. The germline CDR1 and CDR2 sequences are MNHNS and SASEGT. The V gene end was trimmed by 4 bases and the J gene end by 5 bases; junction bases not matched to a gene: 12. CDR3 DNA sequence: TGTGCCAGCAGTGGTGGGTTAATAGCGGGGTATGAGACCCAGTACTTC. It codes for CASSGGLIAGYETQYF.